These T cell receptor beta chains were read from a single sample in a study of blood T cells in healthy people across ages. TCRdb reprocessed the 5' RACE reads with MiXCR, giving one entry per CDR3 protein. The sample yields 1.5 million to 2 million distinct CDR3 sequences, around 50% seen once. Sequencing used blood. These receptors all stem from a woman aged 40 to 49 in good health. The CDR3 runs from the conserved cysteine through the conserved F or W. Each record gives: V gene, J gene, clone size, CDR3 protein. Expanded clones are given a class, and other clones once, few, many or no size at all.

>TRBV20-1|TRBJ2-7|few
CSAGSYYEQYF
>TRBV6-6|-|few
CASSLQVIGSAYEQYF
>TRBV28|TRBJ2-7|once
CASSFPLGGVYEQYF
>TRBV7-9|TRBJ2-1|few
CASSLFGTEQFF
>TRBV19|TRBJ2-7|-
CASMTGTTGYEQYF
>TRBV5-5|TRBJ2-7|-
CASSLPGMGYEQYF
>TRBV5-6|TRBJ2-3|once
CASSLNLWGETSTDTQYF
>TRBV24-1|TRBJ2-3|few
CATSDFLGPRDTQYF
>TRBV14|TRBJ1-2|few
CASSQDRNRFLYGYTF
>TRBV19|TRBJ2-1|-
CASSMVRVRNEQFF
>TRBV4-3|TRBJ2-4|-
CASSQGPSGDYNEQYF